A single sample is the source of the 7 T cell receptor beta chains below, sequenced in a study of T cells in Graves' hyperthyroidism and ophthalmopathy. The investigators amplified TCR beta CDR3 regions from RNA transcripts. HTBI primers were employed in a first-round RT-PCR of the TCR CDR3. TCRdb analysed the multiplex PCR reads with MiXCR anew, one entry per CDR3 protein. In the table there are approximately 350,000 distinct CDR3 sequences, 15% of which are singletons. Sequenced material: blood. All receptors derive from a woman in her sixties with Graves' ophthalmopathy.

V usage is TRBV9 and J usage is TRBJ2-3, with a weak D call TRBD1 (6 bases). Looked up from germline, CDR1 is SGDLS and CDR2 is YYNGEE. The CDR3 runs to 15 residues. V was pared by 2 bases and J by 2 bases, with 12 bases between. This CDR3 reads CASSVDGQFTDTQYF. The CDR3 DNA is TGTGCCAGCAGCGTCGATGGACAGTTCACAGATACGCAGTATTTT.

This clonotype appeared a few times. The chain employs TRBV5-4 and TRBJ2-7; 9 nucleotides agree with TRBD1. The CDR3 loop spans 14 amino acids. V lost 4 bases and J lost 5; bases outside the gene matches: 7. Germline V lookup: CDR1 SGHNT, CDR2 YYREEE (reference sequence). The chain's CDR3 is CASSKPGQGHEQYF. The DNA for the CDR3 is TGTGCCAGCAGCAAGCCGGGACAGGGCCACGAGCAGTACTTC. Full variable domain (outside the CDR3, taken from reference TRBV5-4 and TRBJ2-7): ETGVTQSPTHLIKTRGQQVTLRCSSQSGHNTVSWYQQALGQGPQFIFQYYREEENGRGNFPPRFSGLQFPNYSSELNVNALELDDSALYLCASSKPGQGHEQYFGPGTRLTVT.

This clonotype appeared a few times. The chain couples TRBV7-9 to TRBJ1-4; 7 bases line up with TRBD1. The CDR3 sequence is 14 residues long. The junction had 8 bases not matched to a gene; V was cut back by 5 bases and J by 8 bases. Per the germline V gene, CDR1 is SEHNR and CDR2 is FQNEAQ (reference sequence). The CDR3 loop is CASSGGGVREKLFF. The CDR3 DNA reads TGTGCCAGCAGCGGAGGGGGCGTTCGGGAAAAACTGTTTTTT.

This clonotype was seen more than once but under ten times. The chain has TRBV12-3 or TRBV12-4 and TRBJ2-1; perhaps TRBD2 as D (6 bases). The germline V and J ends were trimmed by 5 bases and 8 bases, with 16 bases remaining between them. The CDR3 sequence is 14 residues long. CDR3 DNA sequence: TGTGCCAGCAGTCCGAGCGGGCCTGTAGATGAGCAGTTCTTC. It encodes CASSPSGPVDEQFF.

This clonotype appeared many times. The chain has TRBV28 and TRBJ2-1; D perhaps matches TRBD2 (6 bases). Between the trimmed V and J ends, which lost 5 bases and 3 bases, there was a span of 11 bases. Germline CDR1 MDHEN, CDR2 SYDVKM. CDR3 length equals 14 residues. CDR3 coding DNA: TGTGCCAGCAGTGCCCGGGACTTCTACAATGAGCAGTTCTTC. Amino acid sequence: CASSARDFYNEQFF.

This clonotype was counted between two and nine times. V gene TRBV10-2 combines with J gene TRBJ2-7; D is ambiguous. This CDR3 region has 11 residues. The V gene lost 7 bases and the J gene lost 4 bases, with 8 bases spanning the gap. CDR1 and CDR2 (germline): WSHSY, SAAADI. The CDR3 coding sequence is TGCGCCAGCACCACCCAATACGAGCAGTACTTC. This codes for CASTTQYEQYF.

The CDR3 protein is CSVEDLGSQYF. The CDR3 DNA reads as TGCAGCGTTGAAGATTTGGGCAGCCAGTACTTC. J is TRBJ2-5 and V is TRBV29-1, with no clear D. The CDR3 is 11 residues long. The ends were cut back, 0 bases at V and 10 bases at J, with 9 bases in the middle. The germline CDR1 and CDR2 sequences are SQVTM and ANQGSEA.